This entry concerns a single T cell receptor beta chain. These data originate in a study of control samples from healthy donors and cancer patients. Clones were read by immunoSEQ multiplex PCR, and TCRdb kept only the in-frame ones, dropping some. The table lists roughly 150,000 clones, about 94% of them singletons. This receptor was taken from a woman aged 25-40 years in good health. The sample consisted of blood.

The CDR3 region has the DNA TGTGCCAGCACGCCCAGCTCCTACGAGCAGTACTTC. It specifies CASTPSSYEQYF. V is TRBV2 and J is TRBJ2-7; D remains unclear. The germline CDR1 and CDR2 sequences are SNHLY and FYNNEI. V lost 7 bases, J lost 0 bases, and 7 bases lay in between. The CDR3 is 12 amino acids.